A single sample is the source of the 20 T cell receptor beta chains below, sequenced in a study of cytomegalovirus exposure and HLA in healthy donors. The PCR ran on 60 Vbeta and 13 Jbeta primers. The table came from immunoSEQ multiplex PCR; TCRdb's copy has only in-frame clones and leaves some out. The profile covers about 180,000 clones, with 80% appearing a single time and more than 5.5% taken by the ten largest. The sequenced material came from PBMCs. The receptors shown here come from a man in his forties in good health and CMV-seronegative.

This chain links TRBV5-4 with TRBJ1-6; D is undetermined. Germline V gene lookup returns CDR1 SGHNT and CDR2 YYREEE (reference sequence). Trimming pared 0 bases from V and 7 bases from J, leaving 11 bases between. The CDR3 sequence is 15 residues long. Here the CDR3 DNA reads TGTGCCAGCAGCTTGGACACGCGGGTGAATTCACCCCTCCACTTT. This sequence encodes CASSLDTRVNSPLHF.

The J gene is TRBJ2-1, the V gene TRBV10-2, with D tentatively TRBD1 (6 bases). This CDR3 has 16 amino acids. V was trimmed by 0 bases and J by 4 bases, leaving 13 bases between them. CDR1 and CDR2 from the germline V gene are WSHSY and SAAADI. The CDR3 spells CASSESLGTFYNEQFF. DNA of the CDR3: TGCGCCAGCAGTGAGTCCCTCGGGACATTTTACAATGAGCAGTTCTTC.

The V call is TRBV27, the J call TRBJ2-7; tentative D call: TRBD2 (5 bases). Germline V lookup: CDR1 MNHEY, CDR2 SMNVEV (reference sequence). The CDR3 sequence is 13 residues long. The V and J ends lost 2 bases and 4 bases respectively, with 9 bases between them. DNA for the CDR3: TGTGCCAGCAGTTTAGTTGGCGGGTACGAGCAGTACTTC. Translated, it gives CASSLVGGYEQYF.

Written as DNA, the CDR3 is TGTGCCATCAACCCAGCGGGAGGGCCGATTTCCTCGTCCGAGCAGTACTTC. Its protein is CAINPAGGPISSSEQYF. The J gene is TRBJ2-7, the V gene TRBV10-3; TRBD2 matches at 10 bases. V lost 7 bases, J lost 6 bases, and 18 bases stayed unmatched. Germline assignment: CDR1 ENHRY and CDR2 SYGVKD. This CDR3 is built from 17 residues.

The chain has TRBV6-5 and TRBJ2-7, with D perhaps matching TRBD1 (6 bases). The length of the CDR3 is 15 residues. Trimming took 5 bases from V and 0 from J, leaving 14 bases between them. Germline CDR1 and CDR2: MNHEY and SVGAGI. CDR3 loop: CASSAPGTHSYEQYF. The DNA for the CDR3 is TGTGCCAGCAGTGCCCCCGGGACACACTCCTACGAGCAGTACTTC.

The rearrangement joins TRBV27 to TRBJ2-5, with D possibly being TRBD1 (6 bases). CDR3 length equals 15 residues. V lost 5 bases to trimming and J lost 5 bases, with 18 bases between them. Germline V gives CDR1 MNHEY, CDR2 SMNVEV (reference sequence). Here the CDR3 DNA reads TGTGCCAGCAGTCAAACAGGGTCGGTTGTTGAGACCCAGTACTTC. This gives the protein CASSQTGSVVETQYF.

The genes are TRBV7-8 and TRBJ1-1; D might be TRBD1 (6 bases). Germline V lookup: CDR1 SGHVS, CDR2 FQNEAQ. Trimming shortened V by 1 base and J by 7 bases, and 13 bases separated the two germline ends. CDR3 length equals 14 residues. Here the CDR3 reads CASSLEGGHGEAFF. The CDR3, as DNA: TGTGCCAGCAGCTTAGAAGGGGGACATGGTGAAGCTTTCTTT.

The V gene is TRBV9, the J gene TRBJ2-1; TRBD2 is a possible D gene (5 bases). CDR3 length: 15 amino acids. Trimming stripped 2 bases from V and 6 bases from J, with 15 bases between. Germline V gene lookup returns CDR1 SGDLS and CDR2 YYNGEE. The CDR3 DNA reads as TGTGCCAGCAGCGTCGGGCAGGTGAGGGTCAATGAGCAGTTCTTC. It codes for CASSVGQVRVNEQFF.

V usage is TRBV10-1 and J usage is TRBJ2-7; 8 bases match TRBD1. The CDR3 sequence is 15 residues long. Germline V gene sequence: CDR1 WNHNN, CDR2 SYGVQD (reference sequence). The ends lost 3 bases at V and 7 bases at J; junction bases unmatched: 11. CDR3 coding DNA: TGCGCCAGCAGTGATGGGCAGGGGGCCCGAGAGGAGCAGTACTTC. It codes for CASSDGQGAREEQYF.

The chain links TRBV7-8 to TRBJ2-7, with 9 bases that match TRBD2. Germline V CDR1 and CDR2: SGHVS, FQNEAQ. V dropped 2 bases and J dropped 5; count of bases not matched to a gene: 10. The CDR3 sequence is 16 residues long. CDR3 residues: CASSLTRRGGRDEQYF. CDR3 DNA sequence: TGTGCCAGCAGCTTAACTCGGCGGGGGGGCAGGGACGAGCAGTACTTC.

The chain is built from TRBV4-3 and TRBJ2-7; D possibly corresponds to TRBD2 (7 bases). The CDR3 is 16 residues long. V was trimmed by 0 bases and J by 4 bases, leaving 16 bases between them. The germline V gene has CDR1 LGHNA and CDR2 YSLEER. CDR3 in amino acids: CASSQDRGGHLYEQYF. In DNA, the CDR3 is TGCGCCAGCAGCCAAGATAGGGGGGGGCATCTATACGAGCAGTACTTC.

The V gene is TRBV5-6, the J gene TRBJ1-2; the D gene is possibly TRBD1 (5 bases). The V gene's germline CDR1 is SGHDT and CDR2 YYEEEE. The CDR3 has 14 amino acids. The ends were cut back, 0 bases at V and 10 bases at J, with 16 bases in the middle. CDR3 in DNA: TGTGCCAGCAGCTTGGCGGTCAGGGATTTCGACTACACCTTC. Translated: CASSLAVRDFDYTF.

The chain employs TRBV4-3 and TRBJ2-2; 9 bases match TRBD2. The CDR3 length is 17 residues. In germline, CDR1 is LGHNA, CDR2 YSLEER. V trimming: 2 bases; J trimming: 3 bases; junction bases outside the gene matches: 7. The CDR3 loop reads CASSQNPGLAHTGELFF. In nucleotides, the CDR3 is TGCGCCAGCAGCCAAAACCCGGGACTAGCCCACACCGGGGAGCTGTTTTTT.

This chain uses TRBV19 with TRBJ2-7; TRBD1 aligns across 10 bases. The germline V gene encodes CDR1 LNHDA and CDR2 SQIVND (reference sequence). Trimming at V came to 5 bases and at J to 7 bases, leaving 17 bases not matched to a gene. The CDR3 is 17 residues long. The DNA of the CDR3 is TGTGCCAGTAGTCCTCCGCGGCTTGGGACAGGGGAGGGGGAGCAGTACTTC. Encoded protein: CASSPPRLGTGEGEQYF.

The V call is TRBV19, the J call TRBJ1-2, with a possible D match to TRBD1 (6 bases). The CDR3 is made up of 14 amino acids. Germline V gene data show CDR1 as LNHDA and CDR2 as SQIVND (reference sequence). With 7 bases removed from V and 1 base from J, the gap between germline ends came to 13 bases. For the CDR3, the DNA is TGTGCCAGTAAAAGGGACATAGGTAACTATGGCTACACCTTC. Its translation is CASKRDIGNYGYTF. The whole variable domain, filled in from reference TRBV19 and TRBJ1-2, reads DGGITQSPKYLFRKEGQNVTLSCEQNLNHDAMYWYRQDPGQGLRLIYYSQIVNDFQKGDIAEGYSVSREKKESFPLTVTSAQKNPTAFYLCASKRDIGNYGYTFGSGTRLTVV.

This clone was seen only a few times. The gene calls are TRBV18 and TRBJ1-2; D perhaps matches TRBD1 (5 bases). Germline values: CDR1 KGHSH, CDR2 LQKENI. V was trimmed by 4 bases and J by 8 bases, leaving 11 bases between them. This CDR3 contains 12 residues. The DNA for the CDR3 is TGTGCCAGCTCACGGGAACAGGAGGGCTACACCTTC. Its protein product is CASSREQEGYTF.

V gene TRBV10-3 combines with J gene TRBJ2-3, with 7 bases matching TRBD1. The germline V gene encodes CDR1 ENHRY and CDR2 SYGVKD. This CDR3 spans 14 amino acids. Trimming cost V 6 bases and J 2 bases; bases outside gene matches: 5. This CDR3 reads CAISKTGPTDTQYF. The CDR3 coding sequence is TGTGCCATCAGCAAGACAGGGCCCACAGATACGCAGTATTTT.

The chain carries TRBV7-9 and TRBJ1-2; 8 bases agree with TRBD1. The CDR3 is 15 amino acids. J lost 6 bases, V lost 1 base, and 7 bases had no gene match. Germline V gives CDR1 SEHNR, CDR2 FQNEAQ (reference sequence). DNA for the CDR3: TGTGCCAGCAGCTTAGGGGCCAGGGGGCGCGATGGCTACACCTTC. Protein product: CASSLGARGRDGYTF. Full variable domain (missing parts from reference TRBV7-9 and TRBJ1-2): DTGVSQNPRHKITKRGQNVTFRCDPISEHNRLYWYRQTLGQGPEFLTYFQNEAQLEKSRLLSDRFSAERPKGSFSTLEIQRTEQGDSAMYLCASSLGARGRDGYTFGSGTRLTVV.

The chain couples TRBV7-8 to TRBJ2-7; 11 bases are a match to TRBD2. Germline V gene lookup returns CDR1 SGHVS and CDR2 FQNEAQ. The junction had 5 bases not matched to a gene; V was cut back by 3 bases and J by 4 bases. CDR3 length: 15 residues. CDR3 in DNA: TGTGCCAGCAGCTTCGCTAGCGGGAGGCTTTACGAGCAGTACTTC. Its translation is CASSFASGRLYEQYF.

This chain connects TRBV2 to TRBJ2-6; 9 positions match TRBD1. The J segment lost 0 bases and the V segment lost 6 bases, leaving 3 bases of the junction unmatched. CDR3 size: 16 residues. CDR1 is SNHLY, CDR2 FYNNEI, per germline. The CDR3 DNA is TGTGCCAGCAGGAGACAGGGGGACTCTGGGGCCAACGTCCTGACTTTC. This translates into CASRRQGDSGANVLTF.